This T cell receptor (beta chain) originates from a study of T cells in Graves' hyperthyroidism and ophthalmopathy. The study, taken as a whole, reports: Among clonotypes expanded in thyroid above 0.001, most were also found in blood.

In its sample, this clonotype was seen many times. The antigen remains undetermined. The junction and the germline gene differ at one end; a read error may be behind it. Researchers took RNA transcripts and amplified the TCR beta CDR3 regions from them. In the first-round RT-PCR of the TCR CDR3, the HTBI primer set was used. TCRdb re-called the multiplex PCR reads with MiXCR, one entry per CDR3 protein. Of about 280,000 distinct CDR3 sequences listed, about 25% are singletons. This CDR3 contains 14 residues. In germline, CDR1 is MNHEY, CDR2 SVGEGT. The sequencing sample was made of blood. The TCR was taken from a man aged 40-49 years with Graves' hyperthyroidism that later progressed to Graves' ophthalmopathy. V is TRBV6-2 or TRBV6-3 and J is TRBJ2-5; 7 bases match TRBD2. In DNA form, the CDR3 reads TGTGCCAGCAGTTACGCGGGAGCTCAAGAGGCCCAGTACTTC. It codes for CASSYAGAQEAQYF.